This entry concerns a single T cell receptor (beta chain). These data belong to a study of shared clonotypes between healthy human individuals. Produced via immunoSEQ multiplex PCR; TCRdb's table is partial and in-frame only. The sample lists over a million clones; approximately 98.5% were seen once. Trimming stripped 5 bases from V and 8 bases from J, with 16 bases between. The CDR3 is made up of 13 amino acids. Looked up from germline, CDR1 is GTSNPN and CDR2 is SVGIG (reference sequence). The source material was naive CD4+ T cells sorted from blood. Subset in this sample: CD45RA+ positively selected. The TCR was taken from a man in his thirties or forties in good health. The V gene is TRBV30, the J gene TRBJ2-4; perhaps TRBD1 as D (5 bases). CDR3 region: CAWGLYRRDIQYF. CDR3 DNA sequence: TGTGCCTGGGGGTTATACCGCAGGGACATTCAGTACTTC.